The 8 T cell receptor beta chains below were found in one sample sequenced in a study of shared clonotypes between healthy human individuals. CD45RO-negative CD8 cells positively selected for CCR7 made up the naive population, which excluded terminally differentiated effector memory CD45RA+ cells. Only in-frame clones appear in the TCRdb table, and some are missing; sequencing was by immunoSEQ multiplex PCR. Of approximately 720,000 clones in the sample, about 91% are singletons; the top ten hold about 24%. Specimen: naive CD8+ T cells sorted from blood. These receptors were collected from a man aged 30 to 39 in good health.

V is TRBV29-1 and J is TRBJ1-1; the D gene is possibly TRBD1 (5 bases). The germline V and J ends were trimmed by 7 bases and 3 bases, with 12 bases remaining between them. The CDR3 length is 12 residues. Germline values: CDR1 SQVTM, CDR2 ANQGSEA. This CDR3 is CSGRDGDTEAFF. The CDR3 coding sequence is TGCAGCGGCAGGGACGGCGACACTGAAGCTTTCTTT.

This rearrangement joins TRBV11-3 to TRBJ2-5, with 8 bases that match TRBD2. V lost 7 bases and J lost 5; bases outside the gene matches: 18. The germline V gene encodes CDR1 SGHNT and CDR2 YENEEA. The CDR3 covers 17 residues. Here the CDR3 reads CASTLRTSYSGWETQYF. In nucleotides, the CDR3 is TGTGCCAGCACCTTGAGGACTAGCTATTCAGGGTGGGAGACCCAGTACTTC.

This chain uses TRBV30 with TRBJ2-3; no firm D call. CDR1 and CDR2 from the germline V gene are GTSNPN and SVGIG (reference sequence). Trimming cost V 2 bases and J 8 bases, with 17 bases left between them. The CDR3 has 14 residues. The CDR3, as DNA: TGTGCCTGGAGTTCCTCAAGTGGCCCTTTTACGCAGTATTTT. This codes for CAWSSSSGPFTQYF.

This chain uses TRBV4-3 with TRBJ2-7, with D perhaps being TRBD1 or TRBD2 (5 bases each). V was clipped by 0 bases and J by 7 bases, with 13 bases between them. Germline values: CDR1 LGHNA, CDR2 YSLEER. This CDR3 region has 14 residues. The CDR3 region is CASSQEPGRLEQYF. CDR3 sequence (DNA): TGCGCCAGCAGCCAAGAGCCGGGACGCTTGGAGCAGTACTTC.

The rearrangement links TRBV7-2 to TRBJ1-1; D gene uncertain. The germline CDR1 and CDR2 sequences are SGHTA and FQGNSA. The V and J ends lost 0 bases and 1 base respectively, with 9 bases between them. This CDR3 region has 15 residues. CDR3 residues: CASSLAVGTNTEAFF. CDR3 bases: TGTGCCAGCAGCTTAGCAGTTGGCACGAACACTGAAGCTTTCTTT.

The genes are TRBV30 and TRBJ2-1; D gene unclear. V lost 1 base and J lost 7, with 8 bases in between. The CDR3 runs 12 residues. The germline V gene has CDR1 GTSNPN and CDR2 SVGIG (reference sequence). The CDR3 loop is CAWSGFGNEQFF. In nucleotides, the CDR3 is TGTGCCTGGAGTGGTTTCGGAAATGAGCAGTTCTTC.

The J gene is TRBJ2-5, the V gene TRBV14, with 8 bases aligning to TRBD2. With V trimmed by 1 base and J by 2 bases, 3 bases remained unmatched. Germline V gene sequence: CDR1 SGHDN, CDR2 FVKESK. This CDR3 has 15 residues. The CDR3 DNA is TGTGCCAGCAGCCAAGCGGGAGGGATACAAGAGACCCAGTACTTC. It is translated as CASSQAGGIQETQYF.

The rearrangement uses TRBV5-5 and TRBJ2-7; 8 bases agree with TRBD2. Germline lookup yields CDR1 SGHKS and CDR2 YYEKEE (reference sequence). The CDR3 is made up of 15 amino acids. V gave up 1 base and J gave up 4 bases; unmatched junction bases: 7. Here the CDR3 DNA reads TGTGCCAGCAGCTTGAGTAGCGGGATCTTTTACGAGCAGTACTTC. Its translation is CASSLSSGIFYEQYF. Full variable domain (remainder filled in from reference TRBV5-5 and TRBJ2-7): DAGVTQSPTHLIKTRGQQVTLRCSPISGHKSVSWYQQVLGQGPQFIFQYYEKEERGRGNFPDRFSARQFPNYSSELNVNALLLGDSALYLCASSLSSGIFYEQYFGPGTRLTVT.